These T cell receptor beta chains were read from a single sample in a study of STAT5B mutations in CD4+ large granular lymphocyte leukemia. Here immunoSEQ multiplex PCR was the method, and the copy in TCRdb shows in-frame clones only, minus some. The sample records tens of thousands of clones, more than 75% being singletons. The specimen sequenced was CD4+ T cells from blood buffy coats. The receptor set was obtained from a human donor in good health. Both conserved end residues are part of each CDR3. The order of the fields is clone size, J gene, V gene, D gene, CDR3 DNA, CDR3 protein. The D gene is left open where the match is weak. Rows give clone size only sometimes, using once, few, many, or a class for an expanded clone.

few TRBJ1-1 TRBV4-2 . TGTGCCAGCAGGCTGATATTTCAGACCGGGGATGAAGCTTTCTTT CASRLIFQTGDEAFF
. TRBJ2-1 TRBV27 . TGTGCCAGCAGTTCTAGGGGGTTTCGCAATGAGCAGTTCTTC CASSSRGFRNEQFF
. TRBJ2-7 TRBV28 . TGTGCCAGCAGTTTAGGGATCTTGACGGGAAACGAGCAGTACTTC CASSLGILTGNEQYF
. TRBJ1-2 TRBV25-1 . TGTGCCAGCAGTGAACCCACATTCTATGGCTACACCTTC CASSEPTFYGYTF
. TRBJ2-7 TRBV7-2 . TGTGCCAGCAGCTTAGCTTTCGGTGGGGGCTACGAGCAGTACTTC CASSLAFGGGYEQYF
. TRBJ1-4 TRBV18 . TGTGCCAGCTCAAGCCGGAGCCCGCCCCTGGCAGGATCAAATGAAAAACTGTTTTTT CASSSRSPPLAGSNEKLFF
. TRBJ1-6 TRBV30 TRBD1 TGTGCCTGGAGTATAGACAGGGGGGTACCCTATAATTCACCCCTCCACTTT CAWSIDRGVPYNSPLHF
. TRBJ2-2 TRBV5-1 TRBD2 TGCGCCAGCAGCTTGGGACTAGCCACCGGGGAGCTGTTTTTT CASSLGLATGELFF
. TRBJ1-3 TRBV9 . TGTGCCAGCAGCGTAGATTTCCCTGGAAACACCATATATTTT CASSVDFPGNTIYF
few TRBJ1-2 TRBV5-6 TRBD1 TGTGCCAGCAGCCCGCCGGACAGGGCATCACTCTATGGCTACACCTTC CASSPPDRASLYGYTF
. TRBJ1-2 TRBV9 . TGTGCCAGCAGCGTTGGCGGTAGGATCCCTGGGAATGGCTACACCTTC CASSVGGRIPGNGYTF
. TRBJ2-7 TRBV6-6 TRBD2 TGTGCCAGCAGTGGGGCGGGAGGGTCCTACGAGCAGTACTTC CASSGAGGSYEQYF
few TRBJ2-2 TRBV27 TRBD2 TGTGCCAGCAGGTCTAGCGGGGGGGCGAAGCTGTTTTTT CASRSSGGAKLFF
. TRBJ2-3 TRBV7-2 TRBD1 TGTGCCAGCAGCCTACAGGGGGCCACAGATACGCAGTATTTT CASSLQGATDTQYF
. TRBJ1-2 TRBV21-1 . TGTGCCAGCAGCAAAGAAGGAGGGAATGGCTACACCTTC CASSKEGGNGYTF
. TRBJ2-2 TRBV4-2 . TGTGCCAGCAGCCAGTCCTGGGACATAAACACCGGGGAGCTGTTTTTT CASSQSWDINTGELFF